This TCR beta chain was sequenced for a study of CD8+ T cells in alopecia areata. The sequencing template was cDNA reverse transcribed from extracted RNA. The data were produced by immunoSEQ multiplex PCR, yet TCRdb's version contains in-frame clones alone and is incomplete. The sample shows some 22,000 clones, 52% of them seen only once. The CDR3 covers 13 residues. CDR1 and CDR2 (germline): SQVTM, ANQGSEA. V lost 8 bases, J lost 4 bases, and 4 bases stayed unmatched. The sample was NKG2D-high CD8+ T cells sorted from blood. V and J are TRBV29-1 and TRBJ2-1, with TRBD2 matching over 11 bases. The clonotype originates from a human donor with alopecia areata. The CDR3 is CSPRLAGYNEQFF. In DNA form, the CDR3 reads TGCAGCCCAAGACTAGCGGGATACAATGAGCAGTTCTTC.